This entry is about one T cell receptor beta chain. This sample was taken from a study of technical replicates of blood from a few donors. TCRdb keeps only in-frame clones here, not all; method: immunoSEQ multiplex PCR. The sample consists of about 100,000 clones, roughly 95% of them appearing once. Trimming at V came to 0 bases and at J to 3 bases, leaving 7 bases not matched to a gene. The CDR3 extends over 15 amino acids. The germline gives CDR1 SQVTM, CDR2 ANQGSEA. Sequencing was performed on T cells isolated from PBMCs. The chain uses TRBV29-1 and TRBJ1-2; 7 bases fit TRBD1. This TCR was sampled from a human donor in good health. The CDR3 loop reads CSVEEGGRVDYGYTF. In DNA, the CDR3 is TGCAGCGTTGAAGAAGGGGGCAGGGTTGACTATGGCTACACCTTC.